The T cell receptor beta chain described here comes from a study of blood T cell repertoires in COVID-19. In the source study's methods: For nucleated cells, counts were estimated from reference gene primer amplification. TCRdb's table, derived via immunoSEQ multiplex PCR, lists solely in-frame clones and lacks some. V and J calls and clone size are copied from that table; D and trimming were computed from the DNA. The sample yields roughly 200,000 clones, 83% seen once. Germline V lookup: CDR1 LNHDA, CDR2 SQIVND (reference sequence). The CDR3 runs to 13 residues. Trimming stripped 7 bases from V and 0 bases from J, with 9 bases between.

This receptor was taken from a woman in her twenties or thirties with COVID-19, enrolled during active disease. This sequence joins TRBV19 and TRBJ2-5, with a tentative D call TRBD1 (5 bases). The sequenced sample consisted of peripheral blood. The CDR3 sequence is CASKPGYQETQYF. CDR3 DNA: TGTGCCAGTAAGCCAGGGTACCAAGAGACCCAGTACTTC. Based on the CDR3 plus reference TRBV19 and TRBJ2-5, the full variable domain is DGGITQSPKYLFRKEGQNVTLSCEQNLNHDAMYWYRQDPGQGLRLIYYSQIVNDFQKGDIAEGYSVSREKKESFPLTVTSAQKNPTAFYLCASKPGYQETQYFGPGTRLLVL.